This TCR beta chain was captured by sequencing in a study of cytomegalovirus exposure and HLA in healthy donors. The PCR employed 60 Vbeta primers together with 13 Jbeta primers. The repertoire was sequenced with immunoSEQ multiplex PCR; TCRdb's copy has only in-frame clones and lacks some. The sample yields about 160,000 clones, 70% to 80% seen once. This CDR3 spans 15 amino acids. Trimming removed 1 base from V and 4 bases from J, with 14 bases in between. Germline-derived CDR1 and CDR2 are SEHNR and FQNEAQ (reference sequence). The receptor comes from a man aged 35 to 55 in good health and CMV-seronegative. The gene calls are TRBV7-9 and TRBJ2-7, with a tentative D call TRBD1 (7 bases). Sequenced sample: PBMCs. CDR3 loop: CASSLVEGARYEQYF. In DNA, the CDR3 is TGTGCCAGCAGCTTAGTGGAGGGGGCGCGTTACGAGCAGTACTTC.